The rows below give T cell receptor beta chains drawn from one sample of a study of T cell responses to AZD1222 COVID-19 vaccine. Repertoires were generated with immunoSEQ multiplex PCR, while TCRdb's copy carries only in-frame clones and drops some. The sample lists 70,000 to 95,000 clones; 85% to 90% were seen once. This sample comprised peripheral blood, obtained 28 days after the second AZD1222 dose. These receptors all stem from an adult who received the AZD1222 COVID-19 vaccine. The CDR3 runs from the conserved cysteine through the conserved F or W. A D gene is named only where the DNA matches it firmly. Size tells how often a clone was seen (once, few, many) or the class of an expanded clone, and some rows leave it out.

>-|13|-|TRBJ1-4|TRBV19
TGTGCCAGTAGTAGCCAGGTTGAAGAAAAACTGTTTTTT
CASSSQVEEKLFF
>-|16|-|TRBJ1-1|TRBV6-5
TGTGCCAGCAGTTACTCGAGCGTCAGGCGGAACACTGAAGCTTTCTTT
CASSYSSVRRNTEAFF
>-|19|TRBD2|TRBJ2-3|TRBV5-1
TGCGCCAGCAGCTTTGGGTTGCTAGCGGGGGGATCTAGCACAGATACGCAGTATTTT
CASSFGLLAGGSSTDTQYF
>-|12|-|TRBJ1-2|TRBV29-1
TGCAGCGTTGAGGGGCGGAACTATGGCTACACCTTC
CSVEGRNYGYTF
>-|16|TRBD1|TRBJ1-3|TRBV19
TGTGCCAGTAGTCTGGGGAGGGGGCGTTTTGGAAACACCATATATTTT
CASSLGRGRFGNTIYF
>-|11|-|TRBJ2-5|TRBV20-1
TGCAGTGGAGTTCACCAAGAGACCCAGTACTTC
CSGVHQETQYF
>-|15|-|TRBJ1-6|TRBV5-5
TGTGCCAGCAGCTTCGGATCAGGGTTTAATTCACCCCTCCACTTT
CASSFGSGFNSPLHF
>-|12|-|TRBJ1-5|TRBV5-8
TGTGCCAGCAGCTTGAGGAATCAGCCCCAGCATTTT
CASSLRNQPQHF
>-|15|-|TRBJ1-2|TRBV7-9
TGTGCCAGCAGCCCGGACGGGGCGCTTGGGTATGGCTACACCTTC
CASSPDGALGYGYTF
>-|16|-|TRBJ2-2|TRBV6-5
TGTGCCAGCAGTTACTCGACCTACAGGGCCGGCGGGGAGCTGTTTTTT
CASSYSTYRAGGELFF
>-|16|-|TRBJ1-2|TRBV21-1
TGTGCCAGCAGCTATTACCCGGGACAGGGGGTCTATGGCTACACCTTC
CASSYYPGQGVYGYTF
>-|13|-|TRBJ1-6|TRBV10-3
TGTGCCATCAGTGAGGAGTATAATTCACCCCTCCACTTT
CAISEEYNSPLHF
>-|17|-|TRBJ1-5|TRBV6-2/TRBV6-3
TGTGCCAGCAGCACCGGGGGCAGAGGGGATAGCAATCAGCCCCAGCATTTT
CASSTGGRGDSNQPQHF
>-|14|-|TRBJ2-1|TRBV11-2
TGTGCCAGCAGCTCGGGACTCTCCTACAATGAGCAGTTCTTC
CASSSGLSYNEQFF
>-|16|TRBD2|TRBJ2-2|TRBV19
TGTGCCAGTAAAAATTCCCCTAGCGGGGGGTTCGGGGAGCTGTTTTTT
CASKNSPSGGFGELFF
>few|14|-|TRBJ1-2|TRBV19
TGTGCCAGTAGGATTGGAGGGTCTGTCGTGGAAAACACCTTC
CASRIGGSVVENTF
>-|15|-|TRBJ2-6|TRBV18
TGTGCCAGCTCACCGCCGGACTCTGGGGCCAACGTCCTGACTTTC
CASSPPDSGANVLTF
>-|15|-|TRBJ1-5|TRBV19
TGTGCCAGTAGCCTCGATCTCCTGGGGAATCAGCCCCAGCATTTT
CASSLDLLGNQPQHF
>once|15|TRBD2|TRBJ2-1|TRBV5-1
TGCGCCAGCAGCTTGGCCGGAGCGGGGAGCAATGAGCAGTTCTTC
CASSLAGAGSNEQFF
>-|15|-|TRBJ1-2|TRBV4-1
TGCGCCAGCAGACCCTCCACAGTAGCTAACTATGGCTACACCTTC
CASRPSTVANYGYTF
>-|18|TRBD2|TRBJ2-3|TRBV5-8
TGTGCCAGCAGCTCCTACCTTAGCGGGGGGCCCGGGAGAGATACGCAGTATTTT
CASSSYLSGGPGRDTQYF
>-|15|TRBD2|TRBJ2-3|TRBV18
TGTGCCAGCTCACCCGGACTAGCGGGCACAGATACGCAGTATTTT
CASSPGLAGTDTQYF